This entry features one TCR beta chain sequence. The repertoire was sequenced with immunoSEQ multiplex PCR; TCRdb's copy has only in-frame clones and lacks some. The table records 9,500 to 15,000 clones, under 90% of them present only once. This entry belongs to a study of immune evolution from preneoplasia to lung adenocarcinoma. Study in general: HLA loss of heterozygosity: about 7% AIS, about 15% MIA, about 32% ADC, none AAH.

The germline V gene encodes CDR1 MNHEY and CDR2 SVGAGI. Trimming removed 6 bases at V and 6 bases at J, with 12 bases between. The CDR3 runs to 14 residues. This clonotype originated in a person aged 50 to 70 with lung adenocarcinoma. Material: FFPE tissue from an adenomatous hyperplasia lung lesion. Subset defined: atypical adenomatous hyperplasia (AAH), lung preneoplasia. V and J are TRBV6-5 and TRBJ1-6; D is perhaps TRBD1 (5 bases). CDR3 protein: CASSPQGFNSPLHF. CDR3 in DNA: TGTGCCAGCAGCCCCCAGGGTTTTAATTCACCCCTCCACTTT.